This paragraph covers one TCR beta chain sequence. The record originates from a study of T cells in Graves' hyperthyroidism and ophthalmopathy. Amplification of TCR beta CDR3 regions was performed using RNA transcripts as template. Primed by the HTBI set, a first-round RT-PCR was run on the TCR CDR3. MiXCR was run by TCRdb on the multiplex PCR reads, yielding one entry per CDR3 protein. The sample lists roughly 510,000 distinct CDR3 sequences, 40% to 50% occurring once. Germline V CDR1 and CDR2: ENHRY, SYGVKD. The CDR3 runs 14 residues. Trimming left V 6 bases short and J 4 bases short, with 16 bases between.

The sequenced material came from peripheral blood or thyroid tissue (not recorded which). The chain has TRBV10-3 and TRBJ2-7; TRBD1 might be the D (7 bases). The TCR sequence derives from an adult woman with Graves' disease, either hyperthyroidism or ophthalmopathy (not recorded which). CDR3 nucleotides: TGTGCCATCAGGGGAGGACAGGCTGGGTACGAGCAGTACTTC. As protein: CAIRGGQAGYEQYF.